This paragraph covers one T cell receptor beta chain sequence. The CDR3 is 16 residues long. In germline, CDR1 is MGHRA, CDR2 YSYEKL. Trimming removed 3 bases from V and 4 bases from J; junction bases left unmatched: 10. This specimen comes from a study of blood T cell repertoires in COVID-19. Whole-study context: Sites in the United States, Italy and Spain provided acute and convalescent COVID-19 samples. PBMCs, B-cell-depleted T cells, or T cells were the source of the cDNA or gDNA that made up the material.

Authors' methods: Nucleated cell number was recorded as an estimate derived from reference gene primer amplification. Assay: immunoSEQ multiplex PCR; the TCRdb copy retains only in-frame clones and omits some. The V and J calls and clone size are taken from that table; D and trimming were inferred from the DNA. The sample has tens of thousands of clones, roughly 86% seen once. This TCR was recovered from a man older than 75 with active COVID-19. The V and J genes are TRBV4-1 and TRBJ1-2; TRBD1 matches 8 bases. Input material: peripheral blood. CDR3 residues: CASSQRGTGNSYGYTF. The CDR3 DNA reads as TGCGCCAGCAGCCAGAGGGGGACAGGAAACAGCTATGGCTACACCTTC.